This T cell receptor beta chain was captured by sequencing in a study of tissue T cells after allogeneic stem cell transplantation (dated by TCRdb to between 2021 and 2024). Background for the entire study: All GVHD patients received grafts from donors, four unmodified and three CD34-selected to deplete T cells. In viably preserved blood and marrow, CD3+ T cells were flow-sorted if cell numbers allowed, whereas smaller samples went directly to DNA extraction. The human arm was conducted as a prospective observational study, and neither blinding nor randomization was performed. Pre-transplant PBMCs were of recipient origin and were available from about five GVHD patients. The study profiled TCR beta repertoires in many tissues obtained from research autopsies of patients with and without GVHD, and also in mouse models of GVHD. Blood after death was drawn from a cardiac chamber or the inferior vena cava, and, when possible, marrow was aspirated from the iliac crest or spine. General conclusions and limits of the study: Blood and spleen T cells captured only a limited portion of the TCR repertoire detected in tissues, in both patients and mice. The patient cohort was small and clinically heterogeneous, and sampling depth was acknowledged as a limitation. Only a few T cell clones appeared in more than one patient, yet motif-based clustering showed tissue-specific repertoire signatures that were shared between patients. Which tissue TCRs were alloreactive or antigen-specific was not determined in the study, and some of the clones might have been host cells that persisted. Within patients, how anatomically similar tissues were was a major factor shaping TCR repertoire composition, regardless of disease or transplant status.

Worth noting for this clone: Its target antigen remains unknown. No qualities accompany the bases; no much larger clone lies one base away.

Library prep was done by the immunoSEQ multiplex PCR assay. TCRbeta CDR3 sequencing was done by Adaptive Biotechnologies at survey depth, reporting CDR3 sequences, V/J genes, productive frequency and template counts. Amplification of TCR beta CDR3 regions started from genomic DNA instead of RNA. As for the original processing: Jensen-Shannon divergence was used to quantify pairwise repertoire overlap between tissues, with a value of 1 meaning complete divergence and a value of 0 meaning identical repertoires. Tissues were grouped by single-linkage agglomerative hierarchical clustering of pairwise JSD values, and the clustering results were shown as dendrograms. GLIPH2 was run on all patient samples with simulation_depth 1000, kmer_min_depth 3 and cdr3_length_cutoff 8, and groups with more than two unique CDR3s were retained. A standardized tissue-overlap score was generated by extrapolating Jaccard GLIPH-group overlap across patients to a standard repertoire size of 1000 clones. Associations of diversity with clinical or experimental variables used linear mixed-effect models with tissue fixed effects and individual random effects. This immuneACCESS table, as held by TCRdb, lists in-frame sequences with V and J called but not all clones. Of the missing ones, under half trace to an unresolved V gene in checked studies; the others have no known cause. D and trimming come from the DNA, and the V and J calls and clone size come from that table. The sample has about 570 clones on record, roughly 76% of them singletons. The top ten clones comprise 30% to 40% of the sample.

The germline V gene yields KGHDR for CDR1 and SFDVKD for CDR2. Ends trimmed: V by 2 bases, J by 7 bases; bases unmatched to a gene: 8. The CDR3 measures 15 amino acids from cysteine to phenylalanine. Only CDR3 DNA remains: 45 bases, in frame from the first base. This specimen's time point label, interpreted: human tissue collected at research (rapid) autopsy. More than 5 adult allo-HCT recipients with steroid-refractory GVHD were prospectively enrolled in a research-autopsy study over an approximately three-year period. All GVHD patients had gastrointestinal GVHD and received several lines of GVHD-directed therapy; 4 or 5 also had skin involvement.

The chain was built from TRBV24-1 and TRBJ2-5; 8 bases in between match TRBD2. The sequence came from a female patient aged 18 to 50 with steroid-refractory graft-versus-host disease after an allogeneic stem cell transplant. Following a transplant, some T lymphocytes may have been derived from the graft donor. The material was blood, obtained at autopsy. The DNA is TGTGCCACCAGTGATTCTGGACTAGCCGGCGGGACCCAGTACTTC. This translates into CATSDSGLAGGTQYF.